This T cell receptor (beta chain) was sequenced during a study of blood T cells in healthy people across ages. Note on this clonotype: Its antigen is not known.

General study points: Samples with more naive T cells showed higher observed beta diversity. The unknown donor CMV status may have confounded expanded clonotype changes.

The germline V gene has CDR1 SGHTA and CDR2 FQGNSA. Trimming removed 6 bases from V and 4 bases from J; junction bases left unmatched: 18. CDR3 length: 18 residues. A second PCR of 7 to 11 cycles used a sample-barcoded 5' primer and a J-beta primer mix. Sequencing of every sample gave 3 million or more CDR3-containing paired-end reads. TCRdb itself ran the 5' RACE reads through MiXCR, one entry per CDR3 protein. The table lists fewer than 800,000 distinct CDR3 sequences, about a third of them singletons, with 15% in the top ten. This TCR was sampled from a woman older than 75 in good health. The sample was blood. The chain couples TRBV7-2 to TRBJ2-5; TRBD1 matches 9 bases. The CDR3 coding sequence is TGTGCCAGCAGGAGGGGTCCTCCGGGACAGGGAGATAGAGAGACCCAGTACTTC. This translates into CASRRGPPGQGDRETQYF. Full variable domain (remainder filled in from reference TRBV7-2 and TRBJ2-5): GAGVSQSPSNKVTEKGKDVELRCDPISGHTALYWYRQSLGQGLEFLIYFQGNSAPDKSGLPSDRFSAERTGGSVSTLTIQRTQQEDSAVYLCASRRGPPGQGDRETQYFGPGTRLLVL.